These 30 T cell receptor beta chains were sequenced from one sample in a study of identical twins. TCRdb re-analysed the 5' RACE reads in MiXCR, keeping a single row per CDR3 protein. Of roughly 720,000 distinct CDR3 sequences in the sample, around a sixth were seen once. The same specimen was also included in a second study, on T cells expressing NK-cell markers.

The sequenced sample consisted of PBMCs. The source is a woman younger than 30 in good health.

In its sample, this clonotype was seen a few times. The chain employs TRBV3-1 and TRBJ1-1; 8 bases are shared with TRBD1. The CDR3 runs 15 residues. The V segment lost 3 bases and the J segment 6 bases; nucleotides outside the gene matches: 9. Germline CDR1 is LGHDT and CDR2 is YNNKEL (reference sequence). The CDR3 reads CASSHSTGQGAEAFF. The CDR3 DNA follows: TGTGCCAGCAGCCATTCGACAGGACAGGGCGCTGAAGCTTTCTTT.

Many counts were recorded for this clonotype. The rearrangement joins TRBV4-2 to TRBJ2-3, with 9 bases lining up with TRBD2. The CDR3 totals 14 residues. The V and J ends lost 4 bases and 2 bases, in that order; junction bases with no gene match: 1. The germline V gene encodes CDR1 LGHNA and CDR2 YNFKEQ. CDR3 DNA sequence: TGTGCCAGCAGCCCTAGCGGGGACACAGATACGCAGTATTTT. Translated: CASSPSGDTDTQYF.

This chain links TRBV6-6 with TRBJ2-2; D gene ambiguous. The CDR3 runs to 12 residues. The ends were cut back, 7 bases at V and 4 bases at J, with 7 bases in the middle. Germline V lookup: CDR1 MNHNY, CDR2 SVGAGI (reference sequence). CDR3 in DNA: TGTGCCAGCACCCCAGCCACCGGGGAGCTGTTTTTT. Its translation: CASTPATGELFF.

CDR3 region: CASSSWDSLNTEAFF. CDR3 nucleotides: TGTGCCAGCAGCTCCTGGGACAGCTTGAACACTGAAGCTTTCTTT. The chain carries TRBV7-9 and TRBJ1-1; 7 bases agree with TRBD1. CDR1 is SEHNR, CDR2 FQNEAQ, per germline (reference sequence). V shed 4 bases and J 0 bases; nucleotides not matched to a gene: 5. This CDR3 has 15 residues.

This chain uses TRBV15 with TRBJ2-3, with a tentative D call TRBD1 (6 bases). Trimming shortened V by 4 bases and J by 3 bases, and 11 bases separated the two germline ends. CDR1 LNHNV and CDR2 YYDKDF come from the germline V gene (reference sequence). This CDR3 contains 14 residues. The CDR3 loop is CATSNGQPTDTQYF. The CDR3 nucleotides read TGTGCCACCAGCAATGGACAGCCAACAGATACGCAGTATTTT.

This clonotype was seen a handful of times. The genes are TRBV29-1 and TRBJ2-2; perhaps TRBD2 as D (6 bases). Germline CDR1 and CDR2: SQVTM and ANQGSEA. The ends were cut back, 4 bases at V and 2 bases at J, with 8 bases in the middle. The CDR3 extends over 13 amino acids. The CDR3 reads CSVAGGNTGELFF. The CDR3 nucleotides read TGCAGCGTTGCCGGGGGAAACACCGGGGAGCTGTTTTTT.

This clonotype was detected only a few times. The chain employs TRBV20-1 and TRBJ1-4, with no clear D. Trimming removed 0 bases from V and 6 bases from J, with 17 bases in between. The CDR3 has 16 amino acids. Germline V lookup: CDR1 DFQATT, CDR2 SNEGSKA (reference sequence). As DNA, the CDR3 is TGCAGTGCTAGAGAACCCTCGTCCAGTCTTTATGAAAAACTGTTTTTT. As protein: CSAREPSSSLYEKLFF.

The CDR3 spells CASSDARLAEETQYF. The CDR3 region has the DNA TGTGCCAGCAGCGACGCGAGACTAGCAGAGGAGACCCAGTACTTC. The rearrangement links TRBV3-1 to TRBJ2-5; 7 bases match TRBD2. The CDR3 loop spans 15 amino acids. The germline gives CDR1 LGHDT, CDR2 YNNKEL (reference sequence). J lost 5 bases, V lost 5 bases, and 11 bases had no gene match.

The chain employs TRBV11-2 and TRBJ2-7; D remains ambiguous. The CDR3 sequence is 12 residues long. V was cut by 0 bases and J by 6 bases, with 6 bases left in between. In germline, CDR1 is SGHAT, CDR2 FQNNGV. The CDR3 coding sequence is TGTGCCAGCAGCTTAGAATCGGCCGAGCAGTACTTC. Residues: CASSLESAEQYF.

The genes are TRBV6-5 and TRBJ2-7; no clear D. Germline V gene lookup returns CDR1 MNHEY and CDR2 SVGAGI. CDR3 length: 13 residues. The V end lost 4 bases, the J end lost 6 bases, and 13 bases lay between the germline ends. The CDR3 bases are TGTGCCAGCAGTTCCCCACGTCCCGGCGAGCAGTACTTC. It is translated as CASSSPRPGEQYF.

Ten or more counts support this clonotype. The V gene is TRBV5-1, the J gene TRBJ2-3, with no clear D. Germline CDR1 and CDR2: SGHRS and YFSETQ. Trimming left V 3 bases short and J 0 bases short, with 8 bases between. The CDR3 contains 14 residues. CDR3 nucleotide sequence: TGCGCCAGCAGCTCGGTGGGGAGCACAGATACGCAGTATTTT. This sequence encodes CASSSVGSTDTQYF.

This clonotype was detected only a few times. This chain joins TRBV13 and TRBJ2-1; 11 positions agree with TRBD2. V gave up 8 bases and J gave up 4 bases; unmatched junction bases: 4. CDR1 is PRHDT, CDR2 FYEKMQ, per germline (reference sequence). The CDR3 has 14 residues. CDR3 protein: CASERLAGYNEQFF. DNA of the CDR3: TGTGCCAGCGAGAGACTAGCGGGATACAATGAGCAGTTCTTC. The full variable domain, in which reference TRBV13 and TRBJ2-1 provide the parts outside the CDR3, is AAGVIQSPRHLIKEKRETATLKCYPIPRHDTVYWYQQGPGQDPQFLISFYEKMQSDKGSIPDRFSAQQFSDYHSELNMSSLELGDSALYFCASERLAGYNEQFFGPGTRLTVL.

This clonotype showed up just a few times. The chain links TRBV27 to TRBJ1-1, with D possibly matching TRBD1 (6 bases). This CDR3 has 15 amino acids. V gave up 4 bases and J gave up 0 bases, with 12 bases separating them. Looked up from germline, CDR1 is MNHEY and CDR2 is SMNVEV (reference sequence). This chain's CDR3 is CASSSRTDMNTEAFF. CDR3 bases: TGTGCCAGCAGTTCCCGGACAGACATGAACACTGAAGCTTTCTTT.

This clonotype was picked up a small number of times. The genes are TRBV29-1 and TRBJ2-5, with 7 bases identical to TRBD1. Germline V gene sequence: CDR1 SQVTM, CDR2 ANQGSEA. The CDR3 contains 13 residues. V shed 4 bases, J shed 1 base, and the junction held 3 bases outside the gene matches. CDR3 sequence: CSVVRDSQETQYF. The DNA of the CDR3 is TGCAGCGTTGTACGGGACAGCCAAGAGACCCAGTACTTC.

This sequence joins TRBV12-3 or TRBV12-4 and TRBJ1-5; D is possibly TRBD1 (5 bases). V was shortened by 2 bases and J by 3 bases, with 11 bases between the two germline ends. The CDR3 contains 15 residues. The CDR3 nucleotides read TGTGCCAGCAGTTTACGGGGGGACGACAATCAGCCCCAGCATTTT. Residues: CASSLRGDDNQPQHF.

This clonotype showed up just a few times. The rearrangement links TRBV12-3 or TRBV12-4 to TRBJ1-5; TRBD1 is a possible D gene (5 bases). This CDR3 has 16 residues. Trimming removed 8 bases at V and 5 bases at J, with 22 bases between. The CDR3 DNA is TGTGCCAGCGCCCTTACAGAGGGGTTATGGGATCAGCCCCAGCATTTT. It translates to CASALTEGLWDQPQHF.

There are a few counts of this clonotype. This sequence joins TRBV27 and TRBJ2-7, with 10 bases identical to TRBD1. The CDR3 sequence is 15 residues long. V gave up 4 bases and J gave up 7 bases; unmatched junction bases: 10. From germline, CDR1 is MNHEY and CDR2 SMNVEV (reference sequence). The CDR3 DNA sequence: TGTGCCAGCAGTTCTAGGGACAGGGGTCTTAAAGAGCAGTACTTC. Residues: CASSSRDRGLKEQYF.

The CDR3 region is CASSYPSGRANEQFF. The CDR3 DNA sequence: TGTGCCAGCAGTTACCCCAGCGGGAGGGCCAATGAGCAGTTCTTC. This chain joins TRBV6-5 and TRBJ2-1; 10 positions match TRBD2. Per germline, CDR1 MNHEY and CDR2 SVGAGI. Trimming cost V 2 bases and J 6 bases; bases outside gene matches: 4. The CDR3 sequence is 15 residues long.

This clonotype was detected many times. V is TRBV29-1 and J is TRBJ2-1; TRBD2 aligns across 10 bases. Germline V gene data show CDR1 as SQVTM and CDR2 as ANQGSEA. The CDR3 spans 13 residues. V shed 7 bases and J 3 bases; nucleotides not matched to a gene: 3. The CDR3 spells CSEREGLYNEQFF. DNA of the CDR3: TGCAGCGAGCGGGAGGGCCTCTACAATGAGCAGTTCTTC.

The rearrangement links TRBV29-1 to TRBJ2-7, with 14 bases that match TRBD2. The V gene's germline CDR1 is SQVTM and CDR2 ANQGSEA. J lost 6 bases, V lost 8 bases, and 6 bases had no gene match. The length of the CDR3 is 13 residues. For the CDR3, the DNA is TGCAGCACGGGACTAGCGGGAGAGTCCGAGCAGTACTTC. Amino acid sequence: CSTGLAGESEQYF.

The chain has TRBV4-2 and TRBJ1-1; D may be TRBD1 (6 bases). The ends were cut back, 4 bases at V and 3 bases at J, with 12 bases in the middle. Germline CDR1 reads LGHNA; CDR2 reads YNFKEQ. The CDR3 has 14 residues. CDR3 sequence reads: CASSPRGGDTEAFF. The CDR3 nucleotides are TGTGCCAGCAGCCCCCGAGGGGGGGACACTGAAGCTTTCTTT.

This clonotype has only a few counts. The genes are TRBV29-1 and TRBJ1-2; D not certain. V lost 3 bases and J 7 bases, leaving 9 bases between the germline ends. This CDR3 is 11 amino acids long. The germline CDR1 and CDR2 sequences are SQVTM and ANQGSEA. CDR3 sequence (DNA): TGCAGCGTTGAGAGGACGGTTGGCTACACCTTC. This gives the protein CSVERTVGYTF.

V usage is TRBV20-1 and J usage is TRBJ2-3; tentatively, D is TRBD1 (5 bases). V was shortened by 5 bases and J by 2 bases, with 20 bases between the two germline ends. The germline V gene encodes CDR1 DFQATT and CDR2 SNEGSKA (reference sequence). The CDR3 totals 16 residues. The CDR3 bases are TGCAGTGCTCTCAGGGCATCCCACCTAGACACAGATACGCAGTATTTT. Encoded protein: CSALRASHLDTDTQYF.

This clonotype was observed a few times. The rearrangement joins TRBV20-1 to TRBJ2-7, with D hard to call. V shed 5 bases and J shed 1 base, with 12 bases lying between them. The CDR3 consists of 13 residues. CDR1 is DFQATT and CDR2 is SNEGSKA in the germline V gene (reference sequence). The CDR3 nucleotides read TGCAGTGCTGCCCCGCCACCGTCCTACGAGCAGTACTTC. Protein: CSAAPPPSYEQYF.

This sequence joins TRBV29-1 and TRBJ2-1; TRBD2 might be the D (6 bases). The length of the CDR3 is 13 residues. V lost 3 bases to trimming and J lost 6 bases, with 12 bases between them. Germline-derived CDR1 and CDR2 are SQVTM and ANQGSEA. The CDR3 loop reads CSVEGLRSNEQFF. The CDR3 nucleotides read TGCAGCGTTGAGGGACTGAGATCCAATGAGCAGTTCTTC.

This clonotype was picked up a small number of times. The V and J genes are TRBV12-3 or TRBV12-4 and TRBJ1-1; 8 positions agree with TRBD1. This CDR3 is built from 17 residues. V lost 3 bases to trimming and J lost 0 bases; unmatched junction nucleotides: 9. The CDR3 spells CASSFRGRGGMNTEAFF. The CDR3, as DNA: TGTGCCAGCAGTTTCAGGGGGCGAGGGGGCATGAACACTGAAGCTTTCTTT.

The rearrangement joins TRBV5-1 to TRBJ2-1, with 11 bases fitting TRBD2. CDR1 is SGHRS, CDR2 YFSETQ, per germline. The CDR3 sequence is 15 residues long. J was trimmed by 6 bases and V by 3 bases; bases with no gene match: 5. CDR3 sequence reads: CASSSGSGGANEQFF. CDR3 coding DNA: TGCGCCAGCAGCTCGGGTAGCGGGGGGGCCAATGAGCAGTTCTTC.

Remarks on this clonotype: The junction differs from germline at one of its ends, possibly a read error. This sequence joins TRBV29-1 and TRBJ2-7, with D unresolved. The CDR3 has 11 amino acids. The germline CDR1 and CDR2 sequences are SQVTM and ANQGSEA. The CDR3 loop is CNVESGREQYF. In DNA, the CDR3 is TGCAACGTTGAATCGGGCCGCGAGCAGTACTTC.

This clonotype has a handful of counts. This rearrangement joins TRBV12-3 or TRBV12-4 to TRBJ1-4, with D perhaps TRBD1 (6 bases). Trimming took 6 bases from V and 5 from J, leaving 13 bases between them. The CDR3 spans 14 residues. The CDR3 bases are TGTGCCAGCAGACATGGACAGATAAATGAAAAACTGTTTTTT. The encoded protein is CASRHGQINEKLFF.

A few counts support this clonotype. The chain carries TRBV6-2 or TRBV6-3 and TRBJ2-1; D gene unclear. The CDR3 has 18 residues. Germline V gene data show CDR1 as MNHEY and CDR2 as SVGEGT. Trimming removed 2 bases from V and 4 bases from J, with 21 bases in between. The chain's CDR3 is CASSYGVRRQNPYNEQFF. CDR3 bases: TGTGCCAGCAGTTACGGGGTAAGGCGGCAGAACCCATACAATGAGCAGTTCTTC.